The 26 T cell receptor beta chains presented below share a single source sample, sequenced in a study of T-cell memory formation after mild COVID-19. Via MiXCR, TCRdb re-called the 5' RACE reads, giving one row per CDR3 protein. The sample shows 180,000 or so distinct CDR3 sequences, approximately 10% of them seen only once. Sequencing was performed on PBMCs or a T cell subset sorted from them (not recorded which). The receptor source for this set is a man between 18 and 35 years old who had mild COVID-19 (a few samples of this study predate the infection). Cell type and time point are not known.

The rearrangement uses TRBV7-2 and TRBJ2-7, with D maybe TRBD2 (5 bases). Germline V gene sequence: CDR1 SGHTA, CDR2 FQGNSA. The CDR3 has 15 residues. Trimming removed 1 base at V and 1 base at J, with 11 bases between. DNA of the CDR3: TGTGCCAGCAGCTTAGGAGGAGGTCGGTCCTACGAGCAGTACGTC. This gives the protein CASSLGGGRSYEQYV.

This clonotype has ten or more counts. The chain has TRBV7-2 and TRBJ2-7; 9 bases are shared with TRBD2. This CDR3 is built from 15 residues. With 2 bases clipped from V and 2 bases from J, the junction kept 4 bases outside the gene matches. Germline CDR1 SGHTA, CDR2 FQGNSA. In DNA form, the CDR3 reads TGTGCCAGCAGCTTACAGCGGGGGGCTCCCTACGAGCAGTACGTC. Residues: CASSLQRGAPYEQYV.

This clonotype has a count of ten or more. The V call is TRBV12-3 or TRBV12-4, the J call TRBJ2-4; 12 bases are shared with TRBD1. Trimming took 7 bases from V and 9 from J; bases not matched to a gene: 13. The CDR3 is made up of 16 amino acids. This CDR3 reads CASTRGTGGVEGIQYF. The CDR3 bases are TGTGCCAGCACCCGAGGGACAGGGGGCGTGGAAGGCATTCAGTACTTC.

The chain recombines TRBV2 with TRBJ1-4; the D gene is possibly TRBD1 (6 bases). This CDR3 region has 14 residues. Germline V CDR1 and CDR2: SNHLY, FYNNEI. The V end lost 6 bases, the J end lost 7 bases, and 15 bases lay between the germline ends. CDR3 protein: CASRVQGRSEKLFF. DNA of the CDR3: TGTGCCAGCAGAGTCCAGGGGAGGAGTGAAAAACTGTTTTTT.

This clonotype has only a few counts. CDR3 sequence reads: CASSQDRTGLAETQYF. CDR3 in DNA: TGTGCCAGCAGCCAAGATCGAACAGGGCTGGCAGAGACCCAGTACTTC. The V gene is TRBV4-2, the J gene TRBJ2-5; D is perhaps TRBD1 (6 bases). The germline gives CDR1 LGHNA, CDR2 YNFKEQ. The V and J ends lost 0 bases and 4 bases respectively, with 15 bases between them. The CDR3 sequence is 16 residues long.

This clonotype was detected many times. The J gene is TRBJ1-1, the V gene TRBV5-1; 7 bases are shared with TRBD1. V trimming: 4 bases; J trimming: 0 bases; junction bases outside the gene matches: 12. Looked up from germline, CDR1 is SGHRS and CDR2 is YFSETQ. The CDR3 runs 17 residues. The CDR3 DNA is TGCGCCAGCAGCGCCCCACCGGGACAGCCGATGAACACTGAAGCTTTCTTT. Translated, it gives CASSAPPGQPMNTEAFF.

The gene calls are TRBV19 and TRBJ1-6; D not certain. Trimming took off 1 base at V and 8 bases at J, with 9 bases between the two ends. Germline V gives CDR1 LNHDA, CDR2 SQIVND (reference sequence). This CDR3 is built from 14 residues. The CDR3 reads CASSIAPGDSPLHF. In DNA form, the CDR3 reads TGTGCCAGTAGTATAGCCCCCGGCGATTCACCCCTCCACTTT.

The chain couples TRBV3-1 to TRBJ1-2; 7 bases line up with TRBD1. The V gene end was trimmed by 5 bases and the J gene end by 2 bases; junction bases not matched to a gene: 8. CDR1 is LGHDT, CDR2 YNNKEL, per germline (reference sequence). The CDR3 covers 15 residues. In DNA, the CDR3 is TGTGCCAGCAGCAACAGACAGGGACTAAACTATGGCTACACCTTC. Its translation is CASSNRQGLNYGYTF.

The rearrangement joins TRBV20-1 to TRBJ2-7; TRBD2 aligns across 10 bases. The CDR3 is 13 amino acids. V shed 5 bases and J 1 base; nucleotides not matched to a gene: 2. Germline CDR1 is DFQATT and CDR2 is SNEGSKA (reference sequence). In nucleotides, the CDR3 is TGCAGTGCTGCTAGCGGGGGTTCCTACGAGCAGTACGTC. Translated, it gives CSAASGGSYEQYV.

This clonotype appeared many times. The chain carries TRBV4-3 and TRBJ2-7; D is unclear. Trimming cost V 0 bases and J 2 bases, with 11 bases left between them. CDR1 LGHNA and CDR2 YSLEER come from the germline V gene. The CDR3 length is 15 residues. The CDR3 bases are TGCGCCAGCAGCCAAGACTGGCAGAATACCTACGAGCAGTACTTC. It is translated as CASSQDWQNTYEQYF.

J is TRBJ2-2 and V is TRBV28, with D tentatively TRBD1 (6 bases). The CDR3 extends over 14 amino acids. Looked up from germline, CDR1 is MDHEN and CDR2 is SYDVKM. Trimming removed 2 bases from V and 10 bases from J, with 14 bases in between. The CDR3: CASSLTGYREELFF. CDR3 sequence (DNA): TGTGCCAGCAGTTTAACAGGGTATCGTGAGGAGCTGTTTTTT.

The chain uses TRBV5-1 and TRBJ1-1; 7 bases agree with TRBD1. Germline V gene sequence: CDR1 SGHRS, CDR2 YFSETQ. CDR3 length: 15 residues. The trim removed 3 bases at V and 0 bases at J, leaving 5 bases unmatched. The CDR3 spells CASSSYRGMNTEAFF. The CDR3 nucleotides are TGCGCCAGCAGCTCTTACAGGGGAATGAACACTGAAGCTTTCTTT.

This clonotype occurred many times. The chain links TRBV11-2 to TRBJ2-5; D may be TRBD2 (5 bases). The germline V and J ends were trimmed by 1 base and 5 bases, with 14 bases remaining between them. The germline V gene has CDR1 SGHAT and CDR2 FQNNGV. This CDR3 spans 15 amino acids. CDR3 DNA sequence: TGTGCCAGCAGCTTAGGCGGCCTGGGCGGGGAGACCCAGTACTTC. Amino acids: CASSLGGLGGETQYF.

This clonotype has just a few counts. The chain uses TRBV12-3 or TRBV12-4 and TRBJ2-7; D is perhaps TRBD1 (6 bases). The CDR3 covers 15 residues. The germline V and J ends were trimmed by 3 bases and 2 bases, with 14 bases remaining between them. The chain's CDR3 is CASSLVRGYPYEQYF. The CDR3 DNA is TGTGCCAGCAGTTTGGTCAGGGGATACCCCTACGAGCAGTACTTC.

There are many counts of this clonotype. V is TRBV19 and J is TRBJ2-7; TRBD1 is a possible D gene (7 bases). Trimming shortened V by 4 bases and J by 1 base, and 17 bases separated the two germline ends. CDR3 length: 16 residues. The V gene's germline CDR1 is LNHDA and CDR2 SQIVND (reference sequence). The CDR3: CASSRGGGGASYEQYV. The CDR3 bases are TGTGCCAGTAGTAGGGGAGGAGGGGGCGCATCCTACGAGCAGTACGTC.

This chain links TRBV18 with TRBJ2-7; 8 positions agree with TRBD2. Germline-derived CDR1 and CDR2 are KGHSH and LQKENI. There are 13 residues in the CDR3. The J segment lost 3 bases and the V segment lost 5 bases, leaving 3 bases of the junction unmatched. CDR3 residues: CASSSGGNYEQYF. CDR3 sequence (DNA): TGTGCCAGCTCATCGGGGGGGAACTACGAGCAGTACTTC.

The chain couples TRBV4-3 to TRBJ1-1; TRBD1 agrees at 7 bases. Trimming cost V 2 bases and J 3 bases; bases outside gene matches: 6. The germline gives CDR1 LGHNA, CDR2 YSLEER. The CDR3 length is 15 residues. Written as DNA, the CDR3 is TGCGCCAGCAGCCAAAAGTACAGGGGTGACACTGAAGCTTTCTTT. Its translation: CASSQKYRGDTEAFF.

This clonotype turned up a few times. In DNA form, the CDR3 reads TGTGCCAGCTCACCAGTTGCCCCGGGAGGTGAAGCTTTCTTT. This codes for CASSPVAPGGEAFF. This chain uses TRBV18 with TRBJ1-1; D gene ambiguous. The germline V gene encodes CDR1 KGHSH and CDR2 LQKENI. There are 14 residues in the CDR3. Trimming cost V 2 bases and J 7 bases, with 14 bases left between them. The whole variable domain, filled in from reference TRBV18 and TRBJ1-1, reads NAGVMQNPRHLVRRRGQEARLRCSPMKGHSHVYWYRQLPEEGLKFMVYLQKENIIDESGMPKERFSAEFPKEGPSILRIQQVVRGDSAAYFCASSPVAPGGEAFFGQGTRLTVV.

There are a few counts of this clonotype. The chain employs TRBV20-1 and TRBJ1-2; D not certain. Germline-derived CDR1 and CDR2 are DFQATT and SNEGSKA (reference sequence). The V end was cut by 7 bases, the J end by 1 base, with 7 bases between. This CDR3 comprises 11 residues. The CDR3 DNA reads as TGCAGTGGATGGAATAACTATGGCTACACCTTC. Translating gives CSGWNNYGYTF.

The chain carries TRBV5-5 and TRBJ2-7, with D possibly being TRBD1 (6 bases). Germline V CDR1 and CDR2: SGHKS, YYEKEE (reference sequence). CDR3 length equals 15 residues. The V end was cut by 0 bases, the J end by 3 bases, with 13 bases between. This chain's CDR3 is CASSLAGDEDYEQYV. DNA for the CDR3: TGTGCCAGCAGCTTGGCAGGGGATGAGGACTACGAGCAGTACGTC.

This clonotype was observed a handful of times. The chain couples TRBV9 to TRBJ2-5; 7 nucleotides match TRBD2. After removal of 5 bases from V and 3 bases from J, the junction contained 10 bases not matched to a gene. Germline V gives CDR1 SGDLS, CDR2 YYNGEE. This CDR3 comprises 15 residues. CDR3 nucleotides: TGTGCCAGCAGACCCGGTTGGGGGGGTGAAGAGACCCAGTACTTC. It is translated as CASRPGWGGEETQYF.

CDR3 loop: CASSPTHDNVLTF. The CDR3, as DNA: TGTGCCAGCAGCCCCACCCATGACAACGTCCTGACTTTC. The genes are TRBV6-6 and TRBJ2-6, with D unclear. The CDR3 runs 13 residues. Trimming stripped 6 bases from V and 9 bases from J, with 12 bases between. Germline V gene lookup returns CDR1 MNHNY and CDR2 SVGAGI (reference sequence).

This clonotype was observed a few times. The V and J genes are TRBV20-1 and TRBJ1-6, with no clear D. The CDR3 sequence is 13 residues long. Germline-derived CDR1 and CDR2 are DFQATT and SNEGSKA (reference sequence). Trimming pared 3 bases from V and 4 bases from J, leaving 7 bases between. The CDR3 here is CSASSSYNSPLHF. The CDR3 DNA follows: TGCAGTGCTAGTTCGAGTTATAATTCACCCCTCCACTTT.

There are a few counts of this clonotype. The chain recombines TRBV9 with TRBJ1-1; D might be TRBD1 (6 bases). The CDR3 is 14 amino acids. Trimming took off 4 bases at V and 10 bases at J, with 20 bases between the two ends. CDR1 and CDR2 (germline): SGDLS, YYNGEE. CDR3 protein: CASSPTHEGGGAFF. Written as DNA, the CDR3 is TGTGCCAGCAGCCCGACCCACGAAGGGGGGGGAGCTTTCTTT.

V and J are TRBV7-9 and TRBJ2-2; 10 nucleotides match TRBD1. The junction had 5 bases not matched to a gene; V was cut back by 10 bases and J by 3 bases. Germline loops: CDR1 SEHNR, CDR2 FQNEAQ (reference sequence). The CDR3 is 14 amino acids. CDR3 sequence reads: CANRGQGDTGELFF. DNA for the CDR3: TGTGCCAACAGAGGACAGGGGGACACCGGGGAGCTGTTTTTT.

This clonotype was detected a few times. V usage is TRBV5-1 and J usage is TRBJ2-2; maybe TRBD1 (6 bases). With 1 base removed from V and 4 bases from J, the gap between germline ends came to 8 bases. CDR1 is SGHRS and CDR2 is YFSETQ in the germline V gene. The CDR3 has 14 residues. The CDR3 DNA sequence: TGCGCCAGCAGCTTGACAGGGCCCACCGGGGAGCTGTTTTTT. Amino acids: CASSLTGPTGELFF.